Ten or more counts support the clone carrying this T cell receptor beta chain. This entry is derived from a study of T cell repertoires in cytomegalovirus infection. TCRdb redid the calling of the reads with MiXCR, one entry per CDR3 protein. Of roughly 500,000 distinct CDR3 sequences listed, 10% to 12% are singletons. Germline-derived CDR1 and CDR2 are MDHEN and SYDVKM. V was clipped by 1 base and J by 0 bases, with 8 bases between them. The CDR3 loop spans 15 amino acids. The clonotype was recovered from a human donor in good health (CMV status not recorded). Some clones in this sample may be carry-over from other donors' samples. This chain joins TRBV28 and TRBJ2-3; no definite D call. Sequencing was performed on PBMCs. The DNA of the CDR3 is TGTGCCAGCAGTTTATTGGGCACCAGCACAGATACGCAGTATTTT. Translation gives CASSLLGTSTDTQYF.